This T cell receptor (beta chain) was recovered during a study of blood T cell repertoires in COVID-19. Study in general: Whether acute or convalescent, the COVID-19 samples came from the United States, Italy and Spain. Sources were T cells, B-cell-depleted T cells, or PBMCs; the material itself was cDNA or gDNA.

In the original analysis: The authors estimated nucleated cell counts from reference gene primer amplification. Clones were read by immunoSEQ multiplex PCR, and TCRdb kept only the in-frame ones, dropping some. The V and J calls and clone size are taken from that table; D and trimming were inferred from the DNA. The repertoire has over 80,000 clones, around 79% of them found once; the top ten carry less than 20%. The CDR3 covers 13 residues. Germline V gene lookup returns CDR1 MDHEN and CDR2 SYDVKM. With 3 bases removed from V and 7 bases from J, the gap between germline ends came to 13 bases. This clone is a singleton in its sample.

The chain links TRBV28 to TRBJ2-7, with D perhaps TRBD2 (5 bases). The clonotype originates from a woman of 80 years or more with active or convalescent COVID-19. The source material was peripheral blood. CDR3 in amino acids: CASSLTGSGEQYF. DNA of the CDR3: TGTGCCAGCAGTTTGACGGGGTCTGGGGAGCAGTACTTC.